These 13 T cell receptor beta chains were sequenced from one sample in a study of CD8+CD57+ T cells in acquired aplastic anemia. CD8+CD57+ cell expansion, shown by flow cytometry, had occurred in the patients selected for sequencing. TCR beta VDJ combinations and CDR3 sequences were profiled from genomic DNA. Each CDR3 protein is one row after TCRdb ran MiXCR on the reads. Of hundreds of thousands of distinct CDR3 sequences listed, roughly 34% were seen once; the top ten hold 0.82%. Sequenced input: sorted CD4+, CD8+, or CD8+CD57+ T cells (not recorded which) from PBMCs. The receptors were sampled from a human donor with aplastic anemia.

This clonotype was counted ten times or more. The V gene is TRBV20-1, the J gene TRBJ2-7; D remains ambiguous. CDR3 length: 11 residues. Germline CDR1 DFQATT, CDR2 SNEGSKA (reference sequence). Trimming stripped 3 bases from V and 2 bases from J, with 5 bases between. CDR3 in amino acids: CSASTPYEQYF. The CDR3 region has the DNA TGCAGTGCTAGCACTCCCTACGAGCAGTACTTC.

In its sample, this clonotype was seen a few times. The chain couples TRBV5-1 to TRBJ1-3; D possibly corresponds to TRBD1 (5 bases). The CDR3 has 16 residues. The germline V gene encodes CDR1 SGHRS and CDR2 YFSETQ. Trimming cost V 0 bases and J 0 bases, with 10 bases left between them. DNA for the CDR3: TGCGCCAGCAGCTTGGCGGCAGGGACCTCTGGAAACACCATATATTTT. Encoded protein: CASSLAAGTSGNTIYF.

Concerning this clonotype: A much larger clone lies one base from this, so it may be a read error. This CDR3 is missing its conserved last phenylalanine or tryptophan, likely due to a read error. The rearrangement uses TRBV29-1 and TRBJ1-1, with D maybe TRBD1 (6 bases). This CDR3 is 13 amino acids long. CDR1 SQVTM and CDR2 ANQGSEA come from the germline V gene. Trimming stripped 4 bases from V and 1 base from J, with 10 bases between. DNA of the CDR3: TGCAGCGTTGTGTCGGGGGCGAACACTGAAGCTTTCCTT. This translates into CSVVSGANTEAFL.

This clonotype was seen a few times. The genes are TRBV6-5 and TRBJ2-7; TRBD1 agrees at 7 bases. Germline CDR1 and CDR2: MNHEY and SVGAGI. V shed 6 bases, J shed 3 bases, and the junction held 8 bases outside the gene matches. The length of the CDR3 is 14 residues. CDR3 nucleotides: TGTGCCAGCAGCTACACTCGGGACAGCTACGAGCAGTACTTC. It translates to CASSYTRDSYEQYF.

This clonotype was recorded at least ten times. The rearrangement uses TRBV2 and TRBJ1-6; the match to TRBD1 covers 7 bases. J lost 7 bases, V lost 9 bases, and 12 bases had no gene match. The CDR3 has 15 residues. Germline CDR1 reads SNHLY; CDR2 reads FYNNEI. CDR3 bases: TGTGCCAGAGGGACCACCGGGACAGCCAATTCACCCCTCCACTTT. This encodes CARGTTGTANSPLHF.

Points on this clonotype: One end of the junction does not line up with germline, which may come from a read error. The chain links TRBV9 to TRBJ2-1; 8 nucleotides match TRBD2. CDR1 is SGDLS, CDR2 YYNGEE, per germline. The CDR3 contains 14 residues. CDR3 in amino acids: CAGSVAQREYQQFF. CDR3 sequence (DNA): TGTGCCGGCAGCGTAGCTCAGCGGGAGTATCAGCAGTTCTTC.

The chain uses TRBV15 and TRBJ1-6, with no clear D. The CDR3 covers 11 residues. CDR1 is LNHNV and CDR2 is YYDKDF in the germline V gene (reference sequence). Trimming shortened V by 0 bases and J by 13 bases, and 4 bases separated the two germline ends. In DNA, the CDR3 is TGTGCCACCAGCAGAGATTACCCCCTCCACTTT. Amino acids: CATSRDYPLHF. Full variable domain (rest looked up from reference TRBV15 and TRBJ1-6): DAMVIQNPRYQVTQFGKPVTLSCSQTLNHNVMYWYQQKSSQAPKLLFHYYDKDFNNEADTPDNFQSRRPNTSFCFLDIRSPGLGDTAMYLCATSRDYPLHFGNGTRLTVT.

Of note for this clonotype: With a much larger clone just one base away, this may be a read error. The conserved closing phenylalanine or tryptophan is absent in this CDR3, likely reflecting a read error. The CDR3 region has the DNA TGTGCCAGCAGTTTCATGGGCTCGGATAATTCACCCCTCCACTCT. It codes for CASSFMGSDNSPLHS. This chain links TRBV7-6 with TRBJ1-6; D is undetermined. Germline values: CDR1 SGHVS, CDR2 FNYEAQ. The CDR3 contains 15 residues. Trimming took 6 bases from V and 5 from J, leaving 14 bases between them.

The V gene is TRBV9, the J gene TRBJ2-3, with D possibly being TRBD1 or TRBD2 (5 bases each). Germline assignment: CDR1 SGDLS and CDR2 YYNGEE. Between the trimmed V and J ends, which lost 4 bases and 6 bases, there was a span of 18 bases. The CDR3 length is 15 residues. The CDR3 here is CASSLGTRVSDTQYF. The DNA for the CDR3 is TGTGCCAGCAGCCTCGGGACCCGGGTGTCGGATACGCAGTATTTT.

In this sample, this clonotype turned up once. Its ends do not fully match the called genes, so a read error is possible. The genes are TRBV30 and TRBJ1-4, with a weak D call TRBD1 (5 bases). CDR1 and CDR2 (germline): GTSNPN, SVGIG (reference sequence). The CDR3 covers 12 residues. The CDR3 DNA reads TGTGCCTGGCAACCGCTCGACAGCCGAACCCGTTTT. It codes for CAWQPLDSRTRF.

The gene calls are TRBV29-1 and TRBJ2-2; D is ambiguous. Trimming stripped 5 bases from V and 0 bases from J, with 10 bases between. This CDR3 contains 14 residues. Germline V gene sequence: CDR1 SQVTM, CDR2 ANQGSEA. The CDR3 spells CSVLARPNTGELFF. Here the CDR3 DNA reads TGCAGCGTTCTGGCGAGACCGAACACCGGGGAGCTGTTTTTT.

In this sample, this clonotype turned up a few times. The chain couples TRBV5-6 to TRBJ2-7, with a tentative D call TRBD2 (5 bases). With 1 base removed from V and 6 bases from J, the gap between germline ends came to 20 bases. The CDR3 covers 16 residues. Germline CDR1 and CDR2: SGHDT and YYEEEE. CDR3 residues: CASSLRFVGKHGEQYF. The DNA for the CDR3 is TGTGCCAGCAGCTTGCGATTTGTCGGGAAGCATGGCGAGCAGTACTTC.

This clonotype was seen more than once but under ten times. The chain links TRBV7-8 to TRBJ2-1, with 7 nucleotides matching TRBD1. Trimming took 7 bases from V and 5 from J; bases not matched to a gene: 8. CDR3 size: 14 residues. Germline lookup yields CDR1 SGHVS and CDR2 FQNEAQ. CDR3 bases: TGTGCCAGCATCGAACGGGACAGCAACAATGAGCAGTTCTTC. Protein sequence: CASIERDSNNEQFF.